This TCR beta chain appears in the sequencing data of a study of molecular identifiers for immune sequencing clone quantification. This clonotype has more than one count but fewer than ten. Its antigen remains unidentified. Whole-study findings and limits: Identical TCR molecules sharing a barcode could underestimate highly expanded clone sizes.

Germline assignment: CDR1 DFQATT and CDR2 SNEGSKA (reference sequence). The V end was cut by 3 bases, the J end by 1 base, with 12 bases between. The CDR3 sequence is 14 residues long. The use of previously described methods and listed TCR primers produced the bulk TCR libraries. TCRdb re-called the PCR reads through MiXCR, storing one row per CDR3 protein. The table lists about 630,000 distinct CDR3 sequences, roughly 27% of them singletons, with about 0.73% in the top ten. The J gene is TRBJ1-2, the V gene TRBV20-1, with D uncertain. Sequencing used naive CD8+ T cells from blood, with Jurkat cell RNA spiked in. The subset here: FACS-sorted CD8+CD4-CCR7+CD45RA+ naive T cells. The origin of this receptor is a human donor in good health. Some libraries in this study had Jurkat cell RNA spiked in. CDR3 nucleotide sequence: TGCAGTGCTAGTAAACAGCTTCATAACTATGGCTACACCTTC. It translates to CSASKQLHNYGYTF.